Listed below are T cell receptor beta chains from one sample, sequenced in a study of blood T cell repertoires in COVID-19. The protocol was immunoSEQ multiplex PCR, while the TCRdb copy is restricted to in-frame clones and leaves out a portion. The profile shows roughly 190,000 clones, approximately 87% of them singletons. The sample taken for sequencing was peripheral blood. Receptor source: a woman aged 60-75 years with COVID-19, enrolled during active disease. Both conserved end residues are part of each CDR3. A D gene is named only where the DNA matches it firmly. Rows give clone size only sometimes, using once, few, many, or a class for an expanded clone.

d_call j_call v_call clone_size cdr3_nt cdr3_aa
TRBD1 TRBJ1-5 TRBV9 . TGTGCCAGCAGCGTAGGGGACAGGGGGGAACCCCAGCATTTT CASSVGDRGEPQHF
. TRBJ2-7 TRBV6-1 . TGTGCCAGCAGTGAAGCGTTTTCAAGCGTGCAAGGAGGGTACTTC CASSEAFSSVQGGYF
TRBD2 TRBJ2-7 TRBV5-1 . TGCGCCAGCAGCTTTAGCGGGTTCCGCTCCTACGAGCAGTACTTC CASSFSGFRSYEQYF
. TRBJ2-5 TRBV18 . TGTGCCAGCTCACCATCAGGGATGGAGACCCAGTACTTC CASSPSGMETQYF
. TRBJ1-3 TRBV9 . TGTGCCAGCAGCTACCGGGACTCCAGCTCTGGAAACACCATATATTTT CASSYRDSSSGNTIYF
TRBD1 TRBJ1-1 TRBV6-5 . TGTGCCAGCAGTTACGCTCAGGGGGGTACTGAAGCTTTCTTT CASSYAQGGTEAFF
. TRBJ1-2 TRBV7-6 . TGTGCCAGCAGCTTAGACAGCTATGGCTACACCTTC CASSLDSYGYTF
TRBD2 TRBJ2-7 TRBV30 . TGTGCCTGGAGTTCTCTAGCGGGAGGGCGTTTCGAGCAGTACTTC CAWSSLAGGRFEQYF
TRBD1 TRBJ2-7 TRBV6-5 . TGTGCCAGCAGTTACGCCAGGGGGAAGGAGCAGTACTTC CASSYARGKEQYF
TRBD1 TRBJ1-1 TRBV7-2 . TGTGCCAGCACCTTAACAGGGGCGAACACTGAAGCTTTCTTT CASTLTGANTEAFF
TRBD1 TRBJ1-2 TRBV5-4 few TGTGCCAGCAGCACTACCGGGACAGGGGAGGATGGCTACACCTTC CASSTTGTGEDGYTF
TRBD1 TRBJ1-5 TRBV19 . TGTGCCAGTAGTACGACTTCGGGACAGGGTTTTTTCAATCAGCCCCAGCATTTT CASSTTSGQGFFNQPQHF
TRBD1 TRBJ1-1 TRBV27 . TGTGCCAGCAGTTCCCCCGGGACAGGGTTCACTGAAGCTTTCTTT CASSSPGTGFTEAFF
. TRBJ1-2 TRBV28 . TGTGCCAGCAAATACACAGGGTCGGGTGGCTACACCTTC CASKYTGSGGYTF
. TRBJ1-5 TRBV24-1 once TGTGCCACCAGTGACCGGGACATTCCCCAGCCCCAGCATTTT CATSDRDIPQPQHF